The clone carrying this TCR beta chain was observed many times. This sample is part of a study of molecular identifiers for immune sequencing clone quantification. Isolation of naive CD8 T cells was achieved by sorting on a CD8+CD4-CCR7+CD45RA+ phenotype. The V gene's germline CDR1 is SGHTS and CDR2 YDEGEE. This CDR3 has 16 residues. The V segment lost 4 bases and the J segment 6 bases; nucleotides outside the gene matches: 12. TCRdb reprocessed the PCR reads via MiXCR and lists one record per CDR3 protein. In the table there are 490,000 or so distinct CDR3 sequences, 20% to 25% of which are singletons.

The chain carries TRBV5-8 and TRBJ2-1; the match to TRBD1 covers 8 bases. The sequencing input was naive CD8+ T cells from blood, with Jurkat cell RNA spiked in. As for subset: FACS-sorted CD8+CD4-CCR7+CD45RA+ naive T cells. The clonotype was recovered from a human donor in good health. Some libraries in this study had Jurkat cell RNA spiked in. The CDR3 DNA reads as TGTGCCAGCAGCCCGAGCGGCAGGGGGCAGGGCAATGAGCAGTTCTTC. Translation gives CASSPSGRGQGNEQFF.